The 20 T cell receptor beta chains in this list originate from one sample, sequenced in a study of T cells in Graves' hyperthyroidism and ophthalmopathy. The investigators amplified TCR beta CDR3 regions from RNA transcripts. TCR CDR3 regions were first amplified by RT-PCR with HTBI primers. TCRdb reanalysed the multiplex PCR reads using MiXCR and keeps one entry per CDR3 protein. The table lists a few hundred thousand distinct CDR3 sequences, about a sixth of them singletons, with 2.5% to 4% in the top ten. What was sequenced was blood. These receptor sequences come from a woman aged 35 to 49 with Graves' ophthalmopathy.

This clonotype was observed many times. The chain couples TRBV4-1 to TRBJ1-1; D gene ambiguous. The CDR3 consists of 15 residues. CDR1 is MGHRA, CDR2 YSYEKL, per germline. Deletions cut 1 base from V and 12 bases from J, with 21 bases between. CDR3 coding DNA: TGCGCCAGCAGCCAAGTTAGGGCGGAAAGCGGCAGAACTTTCTTT. Residues: CASSQVRAESGRTFF.

This clonotype was picked up many times. The chain uses TRBV18 and TRBJ1-1, with D maybe TRBD1 (6 bases). The V and J ends lost 3 bases and 4 bases respectively, with 12 bases between them. This CDR3 spans 14 amino acids. CDR1 and CDR2 from the germline V gene are KGHSH and LQKENI. The CDR3: CASSPGQVSTEAFF. CDR3 bases: TGTGCCAGCTCACCGGGACAAGTCAGCACTGAAGCTTTCTTT.

V and J are TRBV18 and TRBJ1-1; D might be TRBD1 (6 bases). Germline V gene sequence: CDR1 KGHSH, CDR2 LQKENI. V was cut by 1 base and J by 6 bases, with 18 bases left in between. There are 16 residues in the CDR3. The CDR3 loop reads CASSPLLAGADAEAFF. The CDR3 DNA sequence: TGTGCCAGCTCACCACTCCTCGCGGGGGCCGACGCTGAAGCTTTCTTT. Based on the CDR3 plus reference TRBV18 and TRBJ1-1, the full variable domain is NAGVMQNPRHLVRRRGQEARLRCSPMKGHSHVYWYRQLPEEGLKFMVYLQKENIIDESGMPKERFSAEFPKEGPSILRIQQVVRGDSAAYFCASSPLLAGADAEAFFGQGTRLTVV.

This clonotype was observed at least ten times. J is TRBJ1-2 and V is TRBV3-1, with a tentative D call TRBD1 (6 bases). CDR3 length: 17 amino acids. Looked up from germline, CDR1 is LGHDT and CDR2 is YNNKEL (reference sequence). Trimming shortened V by 2 bases and J by 4 bases, and 20 bases separated the two germline ends. The CDR3 region has the DNA TGTGCCAGCAGCCAAACCAGGACAGCGATTGGTCGCTATGGCTACACCTTC. Its protein is CASSQTRTAIGRYGYTF.

This clonotype has a handful of counts. The chain links TRBV6-1 to TRBJ2-7; D not resolved. Germline V lookup: CDR1 MNHNS, CDR2 SASEGT. Trimming pared 4 bases from V and 0 bases from J, leaving 13 bases between. The CDR3 is 15 amino acids. The CDR3 loop is CASSGSGSFSYEQYF. DNA of the CDR3: TGTGCCAGCAGTGGTTCCGGGTCCTTCTCCTACGAGCAGTACTTC.

The table lists this clonotype with many counts. The chain employs TRBV20-1 and TRBJ2-1; tentatively, D is TRBD1 or TRBD2 (5 bases each). Germline assignment: CDR1 DFQATT and CDR2 SNEGSKA (reference sequence). V was clipped by 6 bases and J by 9 bases, with 18 bases between them. The CDR3 is 13 amino acids. The DNA of the CDR3 is TGCAGTGCAACCCCGGGGCCCGCCGCTGAGCAGTTCTTC. Protein: CSATPGPAAEQFF.

This clonotype was recorded many times. This sequence joins TRBV5-1 and TRBJ2-1; 7 nucleotides line up with TRBD2. After removal of 3 bases from V and 1 base from J, the junction contained 16 bases not matched to a gene. This CDR3 region has 19 residues. CDR1 is SGHRS, CDR2 YFSETQ, per germline. DNA for the CDR3: TGCGCCAGCAGCTCCCCGCCGAAAACTAGCGCAGGGTCCTACAATGAGCAGTTCTTC. Its protein is CASSSPPKTSAGSYNEQFF.

This chain joins TRBV4-2 and TRBJ2-1; TRBD1 is a possible D gene (6 bases). Germline V lookup: CDR1 LGHNA, CDR2 YNFKEQ. V lost 0 bases and J lost 7, with 13 bases in between. The CDR3 is made up of 15 amino acids. The CDR3 DNA is TGTGCCAGCAGCCAAGATTTCGTGGGGGCAAATGAGCAGTTCTTC. Encoded protein: CASSQDFVGANEQFF.

The genes are TRBV5-6 and TRBJ2-2; no reliable D call. The length of the CDR3 is 16 residues. Looked up from germline, CDR1 is SGHDT and CDR2 is YYEEEE. Trimming left V 4 bases short and J 2 bases short, with 15 bases between. CDR3 residues: CASSHVLKLNTGELFF. CDR3 DNA: TGTGCCAGCAGCCATGTCTTGAAACTAAACACCGGGGAGCTGTTTTTT.

This clonotype was detected ten times or more. DNA for the CDR3: TGTGCCAGCAGCTCGCAGGGGGGGCCTTACGAGCAGTACTTC. This codes for CASSSQGGPYEQYF. The V gene is TRBV7-8, the J gene TRBJ2-7; either TRBD1 or TRBD2 may supply D (7 bases each). CDR1 and CDR2 from the germline V gene are SGHVS and FQNEAQ. The V end lost 4 bases, the J end lost 4 bases, and 14 bases lay between the germline ends. The CDR3 has 14 amino acids. The complete variable domain, with remaining parts taken from reference TRBV7-8 and TRBJ2-7, reads GAGVSQSPRYKVAKRGQDVALRCDPISGHVSLFWYQQALGQGPEFLTYFQNEAQLDKSGLPSDRFFAERPEGSVSTLKIQRTQQEDSAVYLCASSSQGGPYEQYFGPGTRLTVT.

This clonotype has at least ten counts. The CDR3 nucleotides read TGTGCCAGCAGGCCCGCTGGGGGATCCTACGAGCAGTACTTC. This codes for CASRPAGGSYEQYF. The V gene is TRBV11-2, the J gene TRBJ2-7; D possibly uses TRBD1 or TRBD2 (5 bases each). CDR1 and CDR2 from the germline V gene are SGHAT and FQNNGV. V lost 6 bases and J lost 1, with 13 bases in between. This CDR3 has 14 residues.

This clonotype was observed at least ten times. The chain links TRBV9 to TRBJ1-5, with TRBD1 identical over 7 bases. From germline, CDR1 is SGDLS and CDR2 YYNGEE. The CDR3 is made up of 17 amino acids. Germline trimming cut 0 bases from V and 3 bases from J; bases unmatched to any gene: 9. The CDR3 loop reads CASSVEWDSSFNQPQHF. CDR3 DNA: TGTGCCAGCAGCGTAGAGTGGGACAGTTCATTCAATCAGCCCCAGCATTTT.

Remarks on this clonotype: A read error may be the cause here, since a much bigger clone is one base away. The chain links TRBV3-1 to TRBJ1-4, with D possibly being TRBD1 (5 bases). Per germline, CDR1 LGHDT and CDR2 YNNKEL (reference sequence). The CDR3 is 15 residues long. The CDR3 here is CASSQQGAGLEKPFF. The CDR3 DNA reads TGTGCCAGCAGCCAACAGGGTGCAGGCTTGGAAAAACCGTTTTTT.

This clonotype was picked up one time. One base away lies a much larger clone, so this may be a sequencing read error. V usage is TRBV6-9 and J usage is TRBJ1-5; D possibly corresponds to TRBD1 (5 bases). Looked up from germline, CDR1 is MNHGY and CDR2 is SVAAGI. CDR3 length: 14 residues. The DNA for the CDR3 is TGTGCCAGCGGTTACAGGTATAGCAATCAGCCCCAGCATTTT. It is translated as CASGYRYSNQPQHF.

This clonotype was detected many times. The V and J genes are TRBV18 and TRBJ1-1, with TRBD1 identical over 10 bases. Germline V gene data show CDR1 as KGHSH and CDR2 as LQKENI. This CDR3 is built from 15 residues. After removal of 3 bases from V and 2 bases from J, the junction contained 3 bases not matched to a gene. The CDR3 loop is CASSPRTGGNTEAFF. For the CDR3, the DNA is TGTGCCAGCTCACCGAGGACAGGGGGAAACACTGAAGCTTTCTTT.

Regarding this clonotype: A much larger clone is a single base away; this may be a read error. The V call is TRBV7-9, the J call TRBJ2-1; 7 nucleotides match TRBD1. The CDR3 covers 16 residues. Germline V gene lookup returns CDR1 SEHNR and CDR2 FQNEAQ (reference sequence). Trimming removed 5 bases from V and 3 bases from J; junction bases left unmatched: 10. The CDR3 DNA sequence: TGTGCCAGCAGCCCCCCCACAGGGGTCGACTACAATGAGCAGTTCTTC. Protein: CASSPPTGVDYNEQFF. Based on the CDR3 plus reference TRBV7-9 and TRBJ2-1, the full variable domain is DTGVSQNPRHKITKRGQNVTFRCDPISEHNRLYWYRQTLGQGPEFLTYFQNEAQLEKSRLLSDRFSAERPKGSFSTLEIQRTEQGDSAMYLCASSPPTGVDYNEQFFGPGTRLTVL.

This clonotype was detected many times. V usage is TRBV2 and J usage is TRBJ2-7; 9 nucleotides match TRBD2. Germline assignment: CDR1 SNHLY and CDR2 FYNNEI. The CDR3 runs to 14 residues. J lost 1 base, V lost 7 bases, and 5 bases had no gene match. Here the CDR3 reads CASKPTSGSYEQYF. The CDR3 DNA sequence: TGTGCCAGCAAACCGACTAGCGGTTCCTACGAGCAGTACTTC.

This clonotype was counted a few times. The chain uses TRBV6-1 and TRBJ2-2; D might be TRBD1 or TRBD2, each matching 5 bases. V shed 2 bases and J shed 6 bases, with 13 bases lying between them. The CDR3 is made up of 15 amino acids. The V gene's germline CDR1 is MNHNS and CDR2 SASEGT. The CDR3 bases are TGTGCCAGCAGTGAACGGCGTTGGGACCCCGGGGAGCTGTTTTTT. As protein: CASSERRWDPGELFF.

This clonotype was seen many times. The rearrangement uses TRBV2 and TRBJ2-7; D may be TRBD2 (5 bases). This CDR3 has 12 residues. V shed 8 bases and J shed 2 bases, with 10 bases lying between them. The germline V gene encodes CDR1 SNHLY and CDR2 FYNNEI. CDR3: CASGSEPYEQYF. The DNA of the CDR3 is TGTGCCAGCGGGAGTGAGCCCTACGAGCAGTACTTC.

This clonotype was counted between two and nine times. The genes are TRBV29-1 and TRBJ1-2, with 7 bases lining up with TRBD1. The CDR3 consists of 14 residues. J lost 4 bases, V lost 0 bases, and 5 bases had no gene match. CDR1 is SQVTM, CDR2 ANQGSEA, per germline. CDR3 sequence (DNA): TGCAGCGTTGAAGAGACAGGGTCGTCCTATGGCTACACCTTC. It specifies CSVEETGSSYGYTF.